This T cell receptor beta chain was documented in a study of response to subunit inactivated influenza vaccine. This clonotype was observed a few times. The antigen is unknown. The CDR3 is 14 amino acids. V dropped 7 bases and J dropped 3; count of bases not matched to a gene: 6. Germline values: CDR1 SNHLY, CDR2 FYNNEI. MiXCR, applied by TCRdb to the RT-PCR reads, yields one record per CDR3 protein. The sample carries 290,000 or so distinct CDR3 sequences, approximately 23% recorded once. Study-level findings and limits: The authors suggested that every seasonal influenza vaccination recruits few new T cells.

This rearrangement joins TRBV2 to TRBJ2-3; the match to TRBD1 covers 8 bases. The TCR was taken from a man aged 50-75 years who received an inactivated influenza vaccine. The sequences come from PBMCs from blood, collected about 20 months after vaccination. CDR3: CASILQGATDTQYF. The CDR3, as DNA: TGTGCCAGCATACTCCAGGGGGCAACAGATACGCAGTATTTT.